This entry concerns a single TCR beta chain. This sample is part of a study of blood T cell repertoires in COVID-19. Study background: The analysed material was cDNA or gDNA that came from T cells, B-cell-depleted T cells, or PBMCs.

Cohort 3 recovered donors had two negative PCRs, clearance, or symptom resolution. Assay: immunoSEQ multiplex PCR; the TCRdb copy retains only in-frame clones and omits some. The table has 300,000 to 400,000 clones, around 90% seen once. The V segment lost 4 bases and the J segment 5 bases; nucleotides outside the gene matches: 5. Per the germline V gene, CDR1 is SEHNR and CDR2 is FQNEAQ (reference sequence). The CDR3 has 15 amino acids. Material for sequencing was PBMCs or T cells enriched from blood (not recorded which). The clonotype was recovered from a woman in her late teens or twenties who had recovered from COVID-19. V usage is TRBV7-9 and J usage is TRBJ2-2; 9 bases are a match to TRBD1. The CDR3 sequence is CASSYWGTGTGELFF. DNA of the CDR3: TGTGCCAGCAGCTATTGGGGGACAGGGACCGGGGAGCTGTTTTTT.